This TCR beta chain comes out of a study of Ad26.COV2.S vaccination and SARS-CoV-2 variants. Notes on this clone: Its antigen is undetermined.

Study outcomes and limitations: Responses of T cells in total may have been underestimated by the TCR breadth and depth analyses. Among vaccine recipients, spike-specific TCR breadth exceeded that of placebo recipients. Comparable non-spike TCR breadth was observed in vaccine and placebo recipients.

Method: immunoSEQ multiplex PCR; TCRdb's copy keeps in-frame clones and lacks some. This sample has roughly 150,000 clones; roughly 90% occur once, and the top ten carry around 5%. V dropped 8 bases and J dropped 0; count of bases not matched to a gene: 13. Germline CDR1 and CDR2: LNHDA and SQIVND (reference sequence). The CDR3 runs to 16 residues. The receptor comes from a human donor who had recovered from COVID-19. The rearrangement uses TRBV19 and TRBJ2-7; 7 nucleotides match TRBD2. Sequencing was performed on peripheral blood, taken after recovery from COVID-19. The CDR3: CASLWGGNVSSYEQYF. In nucleotides, the CDR3 is TGTGCCAGTCTGTGGGGAGGGAACGTGAGCTCCTACGAGCAGTACTTC.